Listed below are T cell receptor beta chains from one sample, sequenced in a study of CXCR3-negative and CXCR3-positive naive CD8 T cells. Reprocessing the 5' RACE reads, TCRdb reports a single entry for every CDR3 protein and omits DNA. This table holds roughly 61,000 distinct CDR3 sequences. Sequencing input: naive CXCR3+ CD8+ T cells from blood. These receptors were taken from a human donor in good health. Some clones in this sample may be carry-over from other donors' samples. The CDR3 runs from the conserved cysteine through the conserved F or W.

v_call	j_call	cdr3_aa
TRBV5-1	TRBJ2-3	CASSPSSGGITDTQYF
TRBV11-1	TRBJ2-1	CASSPRGNYNEQFF
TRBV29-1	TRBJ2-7	CSARWGWGTSNEQYF
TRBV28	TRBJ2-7	CASSFWVAGKSYEQYF
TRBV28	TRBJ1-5	CASRATQSQHF
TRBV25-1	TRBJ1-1	CASSDRDTVSNTEAFF
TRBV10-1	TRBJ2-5	CASSESIRETQYF
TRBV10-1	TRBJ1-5	CASHGQQGDLWQPQHF
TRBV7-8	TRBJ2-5	CASSHFPGPPQETQYF
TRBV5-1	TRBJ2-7	CASSLAGKSLEQYF
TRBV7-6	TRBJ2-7	CASSLAIGGTYEQYF
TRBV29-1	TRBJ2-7	CSAWRGADEQYF
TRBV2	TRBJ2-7	CASSPDSLSSSYEQYF
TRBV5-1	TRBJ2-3	CASSLGQVPQTDTQCF
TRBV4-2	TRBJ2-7	CASSRRRDEQYF
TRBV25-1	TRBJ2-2	CASSDPNTGELFF
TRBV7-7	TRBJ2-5	CASSLAGGEETQYF
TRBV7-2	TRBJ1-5	CASSRPSSNQPQHF
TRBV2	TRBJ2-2	CASNSDDTGELFF
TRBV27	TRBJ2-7	CASSPLDSLGGYEQYF
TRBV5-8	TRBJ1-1	CASSLNENTEAFF
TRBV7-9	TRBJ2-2	CASRESVGANTGELFF
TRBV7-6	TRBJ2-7	CASSPGRQGRNEQYF
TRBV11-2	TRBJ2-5	CASSAGQGPTQYF
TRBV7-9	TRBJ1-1	CASRLGGARNTEAFF
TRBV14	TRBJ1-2	CASSQDRTGYYGYTF
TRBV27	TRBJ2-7	CASSFGRGYYEQYF
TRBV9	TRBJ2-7	CASSSAGLAGEQQYF
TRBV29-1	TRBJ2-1	CSVGGTSGGRSPEQFF
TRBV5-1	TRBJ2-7	CASSPTSGTGREQYF
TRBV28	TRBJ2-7	CASSFLLDYEQYF
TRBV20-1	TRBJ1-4	CSAESAQEYLNEKLFF
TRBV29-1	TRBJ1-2	CSVDGTGDPYGYTF
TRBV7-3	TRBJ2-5	CASSPPWEGRARETQYF
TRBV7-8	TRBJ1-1	CASSPGYDTEAFF
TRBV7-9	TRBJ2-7	CASSLAEGQFYEQYF